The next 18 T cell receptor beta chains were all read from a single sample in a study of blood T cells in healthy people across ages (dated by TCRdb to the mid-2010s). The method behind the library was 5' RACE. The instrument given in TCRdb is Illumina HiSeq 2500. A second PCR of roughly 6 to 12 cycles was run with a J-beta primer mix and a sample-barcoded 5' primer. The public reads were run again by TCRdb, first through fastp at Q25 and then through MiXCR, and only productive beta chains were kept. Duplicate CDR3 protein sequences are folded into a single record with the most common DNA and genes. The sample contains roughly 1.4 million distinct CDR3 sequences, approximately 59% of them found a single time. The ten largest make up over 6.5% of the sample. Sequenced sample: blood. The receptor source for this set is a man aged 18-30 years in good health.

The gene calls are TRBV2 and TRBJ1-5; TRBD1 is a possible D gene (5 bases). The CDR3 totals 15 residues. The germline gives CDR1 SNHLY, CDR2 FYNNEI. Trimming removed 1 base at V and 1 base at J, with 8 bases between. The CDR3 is CASSEGWGSNQPQHF. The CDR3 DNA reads TGTGCCAGCAGTGAAGGCTGGGGGAGCAATCAGCCCCAGCATTTT.

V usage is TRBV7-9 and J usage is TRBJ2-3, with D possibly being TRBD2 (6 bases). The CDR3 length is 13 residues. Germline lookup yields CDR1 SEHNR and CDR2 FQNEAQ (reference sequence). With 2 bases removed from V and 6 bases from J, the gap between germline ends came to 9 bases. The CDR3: CASSLTRGDTQYF. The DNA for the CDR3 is TGTGCCAGCAGCTTAACCCGGGGGGATACGCAGTATTTT.

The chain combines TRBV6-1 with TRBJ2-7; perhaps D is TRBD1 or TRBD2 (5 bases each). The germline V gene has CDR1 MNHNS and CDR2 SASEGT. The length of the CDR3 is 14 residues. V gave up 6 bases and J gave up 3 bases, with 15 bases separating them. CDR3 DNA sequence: TGTGCCAGCAGACCGGGGCCTCTACGCTACGAGCAGTACTTC. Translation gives CASRPGPLRYEQYF.

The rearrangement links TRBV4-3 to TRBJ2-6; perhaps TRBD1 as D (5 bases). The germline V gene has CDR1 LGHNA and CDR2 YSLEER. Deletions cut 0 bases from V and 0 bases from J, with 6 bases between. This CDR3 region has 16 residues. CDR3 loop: CASSQDGASGANVLTF. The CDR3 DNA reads TGCGCCAGCAGCCAAGATGGGGCCTCTGGGGCCAACGTCCTGACTTTC.

CDR3 in amino acids: CSATAGRSYEQYF. DNA for the CDR3: TGCAGTGCTACGGCCGGTAGATCCTACGAGCAGTACTTC. This rearrangement joins TRBV20-1 to TRBJ2-7, with no clear D. V gave up 4 bases and J gave up 1 base, with 11 bases separating them. CDR3 length: 13 amino acids. Germline assignment: CDR1 DFQATT and CDR2 SNEGSKA (reference sequence).

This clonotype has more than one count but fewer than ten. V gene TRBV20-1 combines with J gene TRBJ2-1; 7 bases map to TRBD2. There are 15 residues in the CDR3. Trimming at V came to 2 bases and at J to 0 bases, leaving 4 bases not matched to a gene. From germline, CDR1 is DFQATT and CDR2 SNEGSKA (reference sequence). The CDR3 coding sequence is TGCAGTGCTAGACCCGGGGGGTACTCCTACAATGAGCAGTTCTTC. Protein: CSARPGGYSYNEQFF.

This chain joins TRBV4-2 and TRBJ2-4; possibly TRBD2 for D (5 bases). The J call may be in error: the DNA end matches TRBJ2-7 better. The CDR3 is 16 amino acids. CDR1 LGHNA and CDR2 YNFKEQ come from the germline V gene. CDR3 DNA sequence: TGTGCCAGCAGCCAAGTGGGGAGCCGTCGTTACAACGAGCAGTACTTC. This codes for CASSQVGSRRYNEQYF.

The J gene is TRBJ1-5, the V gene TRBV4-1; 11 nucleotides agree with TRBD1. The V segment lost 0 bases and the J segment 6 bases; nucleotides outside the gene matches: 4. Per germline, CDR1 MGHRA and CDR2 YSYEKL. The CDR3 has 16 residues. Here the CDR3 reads CASSQERTGGSQPQHF. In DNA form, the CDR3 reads TGCGCCAGCAGCCAAGAAAGGACAGGGGGCAGTCAGCCCCAGCATTTT.

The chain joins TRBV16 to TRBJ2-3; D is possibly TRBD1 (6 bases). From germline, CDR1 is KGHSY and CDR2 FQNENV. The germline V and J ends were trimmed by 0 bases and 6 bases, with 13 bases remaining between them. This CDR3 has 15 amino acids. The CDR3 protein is CASSQSGTNADTQYF. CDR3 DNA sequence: TGTGCCAGCAGCCAATCAGGGACAAACGCGGATACGCAGTATTTT.

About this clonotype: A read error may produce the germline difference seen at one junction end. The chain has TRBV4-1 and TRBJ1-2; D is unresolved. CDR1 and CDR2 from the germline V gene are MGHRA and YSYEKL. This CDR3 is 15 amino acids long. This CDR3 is CASSQGRLANYGCTF. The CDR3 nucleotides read TGCGCCAGCAGCCAAGGACGGCTAGCTAACTATGGCTGCACCTTC.

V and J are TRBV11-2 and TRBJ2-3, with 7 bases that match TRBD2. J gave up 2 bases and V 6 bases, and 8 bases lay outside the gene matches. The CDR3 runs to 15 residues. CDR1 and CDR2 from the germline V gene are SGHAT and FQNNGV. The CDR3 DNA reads TGTGCCAGCAGTGAACTGGGGGGGGACACAGATACGCAGTATTTT. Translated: CASSELGGDTDTQYF.

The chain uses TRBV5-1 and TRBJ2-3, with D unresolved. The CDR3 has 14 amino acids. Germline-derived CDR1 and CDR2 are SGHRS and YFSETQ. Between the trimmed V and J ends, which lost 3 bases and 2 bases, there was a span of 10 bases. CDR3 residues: CASSSWTFTDTQYF. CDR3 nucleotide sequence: TGCGCCAGCAGCTCCTGGACCTTCACAGATACGCAGTATTTT.

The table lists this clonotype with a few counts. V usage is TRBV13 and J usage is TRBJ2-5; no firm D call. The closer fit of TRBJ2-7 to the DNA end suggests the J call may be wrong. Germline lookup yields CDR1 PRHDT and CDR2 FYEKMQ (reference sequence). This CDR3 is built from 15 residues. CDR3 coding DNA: TGTGCCAGCAGCCCCCTGAGCCCGACATTGGACGAGCAGTACTTC. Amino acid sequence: CASSPLSPTLDEQYF.

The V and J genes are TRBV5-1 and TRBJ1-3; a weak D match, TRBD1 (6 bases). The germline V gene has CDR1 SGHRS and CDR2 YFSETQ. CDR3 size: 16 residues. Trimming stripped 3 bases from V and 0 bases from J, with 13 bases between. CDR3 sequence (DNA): TGCGCCAGCAGCTCCAGGGGAGTAAGCTCTGGAAACACCATATATTTT. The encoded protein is CASSSRGVSSGNTIYF.

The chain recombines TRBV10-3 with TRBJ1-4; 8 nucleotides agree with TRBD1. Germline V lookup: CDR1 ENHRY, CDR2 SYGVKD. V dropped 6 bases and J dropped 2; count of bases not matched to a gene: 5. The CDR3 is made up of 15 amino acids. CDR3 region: CAISPDRDTNEKLFF. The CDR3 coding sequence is TGTGCCATCAGCCCGGACAGGGACACTAATGAAAAACTGTTTTTT.

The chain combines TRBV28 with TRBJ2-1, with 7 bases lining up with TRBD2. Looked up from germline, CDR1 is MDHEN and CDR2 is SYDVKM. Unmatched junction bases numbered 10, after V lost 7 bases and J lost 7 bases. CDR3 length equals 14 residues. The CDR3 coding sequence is TGTGCCAGCAAAGGGGAGGGTCGGAGTAATGAGCAGTTCTTC. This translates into CASKGEGRSNEQFF.

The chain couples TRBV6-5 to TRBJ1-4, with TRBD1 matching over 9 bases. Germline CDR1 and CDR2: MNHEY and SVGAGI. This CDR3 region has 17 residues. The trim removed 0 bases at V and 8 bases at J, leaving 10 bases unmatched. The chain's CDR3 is CASSYSLVGTGLEKLFF. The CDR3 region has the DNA TGTGCCAGCAGTTACTCGCTAGTCGGGACAGGGCTGGAAAAACTGTTTTTT.

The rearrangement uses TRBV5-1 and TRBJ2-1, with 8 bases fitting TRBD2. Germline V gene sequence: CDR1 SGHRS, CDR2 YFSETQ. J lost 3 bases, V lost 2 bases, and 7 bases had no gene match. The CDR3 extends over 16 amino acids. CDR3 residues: CASSFPPGGDYNEQFF. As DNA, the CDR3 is TGCGCCAGCAGCTTCCCGCCGGGAGGGGACTACAATGAGCAGTTCTTC.